This TCR beta chain appears in the sequencing data of a study of cytomegalovirus exposure and HLA in healthy donors (dated by TCRdb to the late 2010s). Background for the entire study: According to an earlier analysis of 550 to 750 of the donors, about 180 million T cells yielded approximately 120 million unique TCR beta sequences and approximately 300 Gb of sequence data. Roughly 300 gigabases of sequencing data and around 90 million unique TCR sequences made up an early release that covered about 640 HLA-typed donors. Of the 350 to 450 genotyped donors, roughly 76% were placed in the genetic ancestry cluster associated with self-reported Caucasian donors. The study was designed to test whether signatures of past pathogen exposure could be identified by cataloging public T cell receptors. The T cell repertoires of under 750 subjects were profiled by immunosequencing and related to cytomegalovirus serostatus. A separate validation cohort of 100 to 150 different subjects was used in addition to the approximately 700-subject first cohort. To predict cytomegalovirus infection status, the study combined high-throughput TCR immunosequencing, statistical association of individual TCRs with disease status, and machine learning. To study patterns of TCR occurrence, a later analysis re-analyzed previously published TCR beta repertoires from around 660 donors and added high-resolution HLA genotyping. The later analysis used no new phenotypic data to find candidate immune exposures, relying instead on TCR beta sequences and their occurrence across donors. To decide whether each TCR beta V gene segment behaved as functional or pseudogenic, an earlier analysis of fewer than 750 of the donors relied on high-throughput TCR beta sequencing. Donor age, sex, ethnicity and CMV serostatus were compiled together with the repertoire data. A later genetic analysis used genome-wide SNP genotypes for about 65% of the 666 donors, treating that subset as a discovery cohort. All discovery cohort repertoires had been generated using a single sequencing platform. Class I and class II HLA loci were covered by the typing at four-digit resolution. The number of typed donors differed by locus: about 629-630 for A, B, C, DRB1 and DQB1; 500 to 550 for DQA1; roughly 600 for DPA1; and some 450 for DPB1. Roughly 5 DR-DQ haplotypes were handled as single units for association and clustering because linkage in the cohort was strong. Among about 400 genotyped donors of the cohort, an average of about 220,000 unique TCR beta nucleotide sequences was sequenced per donor, of which roughly 18% were non-productive. The research as a whole found: Because HLA typing was missing for some donors at each locus, association tests included only the typed subset. According to a later genetic analysis, donors in an Asian-associated ancestry cluster had fewer N-insertions in productive TCRs than the roughly 670-donor mean. Several of the top co-occurrence clusters appeared to be linked to parvovirus B19, influenza, CMV and Epstein-Barr virus, according to a later analysis. The sequencing pipeline was judged likely to have produced a cluster of highly shared sequence variants as a technical artifact. Sequencing depth was assumed to be roughly uniform across donors in the presence/absence analyses, though that assumption may not hold. This cohort had only TCR beta chains sequenced, and the lack of alpha or paired-chain data limited which features could be detected. Linkage disequilibrium might explain the correlated functional status among segregating V segments, but an unknown experimental factor could not be excluded. According to a later analysis, TCR association rates differed among HLA loci, with DRB1 alleles showing the most associated TCRs and HLA-C alleles showing the fewest. Specific HLA alleles were associated with 15,000 to 20,000 TCR beta sequences at a false discovery rate of 0.05 in a later analysis. In the study, 150 to 200 TCR beta chains were listed as associated with cytomegalovirus. According to a later analysis, most CMV-associated TCR beta chains appeared to be HLA-restricted, and the HLA associations seemed to be driven largely by CMV exposure. The classifier was reported to diagnose cytomegalovirus status with high specificity and sensitivity in both the original cohort and the validation cohort. Fewer than 20 rarely observed V segments, including chromosome 9 orphons, were excluded from the earlier analysis of several hundred of the donors because counts were too low. An earlier analysis of approximately 600 of the donors showed that most TCR beta V segments appeared in productive rearrangements either about 87% or about 30% of the time, which broadly matched IMGT annotations. A further reported finding was that TCR beta sequences accurately predicted the HLA-A and HLA-B alleles for most subjects in the first cohort. A later analysis found that HLA-associated TCR beta chains were more clonally expanded and had lower generation probabilities than equally common non-associated chains. Some IMGT-functional V segments, including TRBV6-2 and TRBV6-3, could not be distinguished by the 87-base-pair reads and were therefore excluded. While some public TCRs were present in many individuals, most TCR sequences turned up only very rarely across donors. Assigning TCR associations to individual alleles was difficult when HLA alleles, especially DR and DQ, strongly co-occurred. A few of the identified cytomegalovirus-associated TCR beta chains were confirmed in vitro to be specific for cytomegalovirus antigens. The authors suggested that the approach could potentially be generalized to other disease states and immunological phenotypes. An association between a missense DCLRE1C variant and V-gene and J-gene trimming of TCR beta chains was found in a later genetic analysis and replicated in an independent cohort. CMV serostatus was the only immune exposure information available for the cohort.

The cohort consisted of 666 healthy bone marrow donors. At the time of sampling, every cohort member was nominally healthy, though immune exposures that went unrecorded were likely present. The donor tested CMV seronegative and was one of the 352 seronegative cohort members. Each donor provided a peripheral blood sample, and peripheral blood mononuclear cells were used for TCR beta sequencing. Genomic DNA extraction from the blood cell samples was performed with the Qiagen DNeasy Blood Extraction Kit. Per the germline V gene (reference sequence), LNHNV is the CDR1 and YYDKDF is the CDR2. Compared with germline, V lacks 4 bases and J lacks 4 bases; bases without a gene match: 6. Reading from cysteine to phenylalanine, the CDR3 counts 15 amino acids. The only DNA kept is the CDR3, 45 bases in frame from the first base. Library method: the immunoSEQ multiplex PCR assay. The multiplex PCR relied on a mix of 60 forward primers for TCR Vbeta segments and 13 reverse primers for TCR Jbeta segments. The CDR3 region of rearranged TCR beta genes was amplified from genomic DNA by a multiplex PCR assay. The amplified TCR beta libraries were sequenced on the Illumina HiSeq System as 87-base-pair reads. In the source study's methods: A later analysis counted about 76 million unique TCR beta chains across the 666 repertoires, and around 9.9 million of these chains were shared by at least two donors. Raw reads were error-corrected and collapsed into unique sequences with a nearest-neighbor algorithm that merged closely related sequences to remove PCR and sequencing errors. V, D and J gene segments were assigned by aligning CDR3 sequences to IMGT reference sequences. Each retained sequence needed at least a six-nucleotide match to both a V gene segment and a J gene segment. A rearrangement counted as productive if the CDR3 had no stop codons and remained in frame with V and J, and every other rearrangement counted as non-productive. CDR3 was defined according to IMGT convention as the region running from the second conserved V-encoded cysteine to the conserved J-encoded phenylalanine. The earlier analysis of 500 to 600 of the donors excluded sequences that lacked an unambiguous match to a single V gene segment. In an earlier analysis of 450 to 700 of the donors, V segments were called functional above 56.7% productive rearrangements and were called segregating when the between-donor standard deviation exceeded 5%. A statistical classification framework was built for diagnosing cytomegalovirus status from the catalog of TCR beta chain sequences. A later analysis assigned V and J genes by comparing TCR nucleotide sequences with IMGT/GENE-DB human TR gene sequences. The TCRdist pipeline was used in a later analysis to assign CDR3 sequences and most-parsimonious VDJ recombination scenarios. A later analysis defined each TCR beta chain by its CDR3 amino acid sequence plus V-gene family, and excluded reads lacking a unique V-gene family. As a way to deal with suspected cross-contamination and a sequencing artifact, a later analysis dropped 592 nucleotide sequences that were highly shared and had low generation probability. In a later analysis, a clonal expansion index was calculated for each public chain from normalized within-repertoire ranks of inferred template counts. In a later analysis, generation probabilities were computed using a VDJ recombination model fitted to out-of-frame rearrangements, and the results were checked against IGoR. A later analysis scored TCR-TCR, TCR-HLA and TCR-CMV co-occurrence with hypergeometric tests, applying a repertoire-size bias correction to TCR pairs. To estimate false discovery rates, a later analysis permuted the HLA or CMV assignments 20 times. In a later analysis, co-occurring TCRs were grouped with DBSCAN, and TCRdist sequence similarity was added when clustering was performed within HLA-allele-positive subsets. Repertoires with fewer than 30,000 or more than 120,000 public chains were left out of co-occurrence clustering, as were a handful of repertoires with anomalous nucleotide sharing. The immuneACCESS repertoire file appears here via TCRdb, limited to in-frame rearrangements. These files lack a portion of the clones; in checked studies, under half of the deficit traces to unresolved V genes, and the cause of the others is not known. Clone size and V and J calls were adopted from that table, with D and trimming inferred from the DNA. The sample has under 200,000 clones on record, 62% of them singletons. Roughly 2.9% of the sample goes to the ten largest clones.

With regard to this clone: Its target antigen remains unknown. Base qualities are missing; no much larger clone stands one base away.

Sequencing input: PBMCs. The sequence joins TRBV15 to TRBJ2-1; 8 nucleotides in the junction match TRBD1. The sequence was obtained from a man in his forties in good health and CMV-seronegative. The nucleotides read TGTGCCACCAGCATTGACGGGACAGGTTACAATGAGCAGTTCTTC. This is translated as CATSIDGTGYNEQFF.